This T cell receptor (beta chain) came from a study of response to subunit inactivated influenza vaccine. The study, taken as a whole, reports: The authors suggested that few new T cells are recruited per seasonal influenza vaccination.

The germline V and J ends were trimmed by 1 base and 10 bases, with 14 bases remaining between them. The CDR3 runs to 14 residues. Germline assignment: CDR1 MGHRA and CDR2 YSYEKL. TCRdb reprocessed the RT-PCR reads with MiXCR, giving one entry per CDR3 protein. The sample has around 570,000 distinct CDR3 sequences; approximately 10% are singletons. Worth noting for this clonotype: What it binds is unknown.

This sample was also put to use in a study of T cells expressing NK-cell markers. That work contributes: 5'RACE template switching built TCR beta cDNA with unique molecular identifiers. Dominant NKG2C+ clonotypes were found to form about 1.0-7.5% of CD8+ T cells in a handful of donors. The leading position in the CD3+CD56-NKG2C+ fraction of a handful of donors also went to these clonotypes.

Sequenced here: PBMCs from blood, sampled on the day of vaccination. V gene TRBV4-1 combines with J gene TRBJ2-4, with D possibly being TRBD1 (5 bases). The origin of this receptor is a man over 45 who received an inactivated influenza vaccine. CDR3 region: CASSQVRDGSIQYF. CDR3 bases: TGCGCCAGCAGCCAAGTCAGGGATGGAAGTATTCAGTACTTC.